This TCR beta chain was captured in a study of OX40 agonist ivuxolimab in advanced cancers. Study details: Patients were about 83% male with ages roughly 23 to 79, mean about 54.

The study, taken as a whole, reports: Patients who responded partially at 0.1-3.0 mg/kg showed clonal expansion ranking among the lowest.

This CDR3 contains 12 residues. The germline V gene encodes CDR1 SGDLS and CDR2 YYNGEE. V lost 0 bases, J lost 14 bases, and 14 bases lay in between. For this clone: As yet, its antigen is unknown.

This table comes from immunoSEQ multiplex PCR, and its TCRdb copy is limited to in-frame clones, with some not included. The table lists tens of thousands of clones, roughly 82% of them singletons. This sample comprised CD4+ or CD8+ T cells sorted from blood, obtained in a trial of the OX40 agonist ivuxolimab. The TCR comes from an adult with an advanced solid tumor such as melanoma, head and neck, liver or kidney cancer. The J gene is TRBJ1-2, the V gene TRBV9; D is unresolved. Here the CDR3 reads CASSVDGPGVTF. Written as DNA, the CDR3 is TGTGCCAGCAGCGTAGACGGGCCGGGTGTGACCTTC.